The sample holds many counts of the clone carrying this T cell receptor (beta chain). This entry comes from a study of T cell repertoires in cytomegalovirus infection. Germline CDR1 SGHVS, CDR2 FNYEAQ. The trim removed 5 bases at V and 5 bases at J, leaving 4 bases unmatched. The CDR3 has 15 amino acids. TCRdb re-analysed the reads in MiXCR, keeping a single row per CDR3 protein. The sample holds roughly 500,000 distinct CDR3 sequences, more than 15% seen once. The chain recombines TRBV7-6 with TRBJ2-2, with 11 positions matching TRBD1. Sequencing was done on a sample of CD8+ T cells from PBMCs. The TCR comes from a human donor in good health (CMV status not recorded). Some clones in this sample may be carry-over from other donors' samples. The chain's CDR3 is CASSPGTGGTGELFF. The CDR3 bases are TGTGCCAGCAGCCCCGGGACAGGGGGAACCGGGGAGCTGTTTTTT.